The sequence of this T cell receptor (beta chain) was determined in a study of shared clonotypes between healthy human individuals. In regard to this clone: Its target is not known.

Study conclusions and caveats: The study drew on few donors, limiting represented genetic and exposure-history diversity.

This CDR3 has 21 residues. After removal of 4 bases from V and 2 bases from J, the junction contained 23 bases not matched to a gene. Germline V CDR1 and CDR2: KGHSY, FQNENV. Measured with immunoSEQ multiplex PCR; TCRdb has only the in-frame clones, and not every one. Of a few hundred thousand clones in the sample, 60% to 80% are singletons; the top ten hold 11%. The sequence was collected from a man aged 25-45 years in good health. The chain has TRBV16 and TRBJ1-3; 7 positions match TRBD1. Material for sequencing was memory CD4+ T cells sorted from blood. Subset meaning: CD45RA-negative fraction. The CDR3 DNA follows: TGTGCCAGCAGCCTAAGACACCCGGGACAGCATACTCTAATGACTGGAAACACCATATATTTT. It yields the protein CASSLRHPGQHTLMTGNTIYF.